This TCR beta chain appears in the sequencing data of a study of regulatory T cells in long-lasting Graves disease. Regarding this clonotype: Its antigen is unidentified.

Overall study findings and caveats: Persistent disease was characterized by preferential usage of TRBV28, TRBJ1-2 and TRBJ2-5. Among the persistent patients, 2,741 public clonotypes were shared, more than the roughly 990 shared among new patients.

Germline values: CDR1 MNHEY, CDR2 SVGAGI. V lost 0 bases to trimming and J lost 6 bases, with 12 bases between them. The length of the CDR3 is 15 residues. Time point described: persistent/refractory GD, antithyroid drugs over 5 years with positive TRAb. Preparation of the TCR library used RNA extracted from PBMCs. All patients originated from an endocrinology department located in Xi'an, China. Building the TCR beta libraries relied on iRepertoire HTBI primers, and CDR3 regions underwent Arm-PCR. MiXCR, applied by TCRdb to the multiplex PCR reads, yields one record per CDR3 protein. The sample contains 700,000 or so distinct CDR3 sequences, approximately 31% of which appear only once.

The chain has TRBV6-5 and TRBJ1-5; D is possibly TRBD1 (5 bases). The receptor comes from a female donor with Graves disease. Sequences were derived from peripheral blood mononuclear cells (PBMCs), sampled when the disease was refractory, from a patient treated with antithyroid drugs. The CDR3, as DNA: TGTGCCAGCAGTTACTCTGGCGGGGGTGCTCAGCCCCAGCATTTT. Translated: CASSYSGGGAQPQHF.